This TCR beta chain was recorded in a study of blood T cell repertoires in COVID-19. Recovered status applied to Cohort 3 donors who had two consecutive negative PCRs. It also applied to those with clearance or with symptom resolution. CDR3 length equals 12 residues. V was trimmed by 5 bases and J by 4 bases, leaving 8 bases between them. Germline V gene lookup returns CDR1 LNHDA and CDR2 SQIVND (reference sequence). As handled by the study authors: Reference gene primer amplification gave estimated nucleated cell counts. The protocol was immunoSEQ multiplex PCR, while the TCRdb copy is restricted to in-frame clones and leaves out a portion. Clone size and the V and J calls come from that table; the DNA yielded D and trimming. The table records fewer than 400,000 clones, around 90% of them present only once.

The sequencing sample was made of PBMCs or T cells enriched from blood (not recorded which). The V gene is TRBV19, the J gene TRBJ1-2; no clear D. This sequence originates from a young woman who had recovered from COVID-19. The CDR3 loop reads CASSFNSYGYTF. DNA for the CDR3: TGTGCCAGTAGTTTCAACAGCTATGGCTACACCTTC.